The 9 T cell receptor beta chains below were found in one sample sequenced in a study of blood T cell repertoires in COVID-19. TCRdb's copy holds only in-frame clones and misses some; the assay was immunoSEQ multiplex PCR. The sample includes more than 150,000 clones, 89% of them seen just once. The specimen sequenced was peripheral blood. These receptor sequences come from a man between 60 and 70 years old with acute or convalescent COVID-19.

The V call is TRBV19, the J call TRBJ1-2; D not resolved. Per germline, CDR1 LNHDA and CDR2 SQIVND (reference sequence). Trimming removed 6 bases from V and 5 bases from J, with 13 bases in between. CDR3 size: 13 residues. In DNA form, the CDR3 reads TGTGCCAGTAGCAACAGAGAACTTTATGGCTACACCTTC. Its translation: CASSNRELYGYTF.

The count of this clone is one. This chain links TRBV3-1 (or the pseudogene TRBV3-2) with TRBJ1-1; D unclear. The CDR3 is made up of 14 amino acids. Germline CDR1 LGHDT, CDR2 YNNKEL (reference sequence). Trimming removed 1 base at V and 1 base at J, with 7 bases between. CDR3: CASSQVSRNTEAFF. The CDR3 DNA reads as TGTGCCAGCAGCCAAGTTTCCAGGAACACTGAAGCTTTCTTT.

J is TRBJ1-1 and V is TRBV10-3; 8 nucleotides match TRBD1. V lost 9 bases and J lost 4; bases outside the gene matches: 7. Germline CDR1 is ENHRY and CDR2 is SYGVKD. The CDR3 has 13 amino acids. The CDR3 nucleotides are TGTGCCATACGACAGGGGCTGAGCACTGAAGCTTTCTTT. Translation: CAIRQGLSTEAFF.

This chain uses TRBV6-1 with TRBJ1-3, with D possibly matching TRBD1 (5 bases). The CDR3 totals 17 residues. CDR1 is MNHNS, CDR2 SASEGT, per germline. V lost 2 bases to trimming and J lost 0 bases, with 14 bases between them. This CDR3 is CASSERGDRRSGNTIYF. The CDR3 nucleotides read TGTGCCAGCAGTGAACGCGGGGACCGTCGCTCTGGAAACACCATATATTTT.

This chain joins TRBV6-1 and TRBJ2-4, with D unresolved. Trimming took off 6 bases at V and 4 bases at J, with 13 bases between the two ends. This CDR3 is built from 14 residues. Germline V CDR1 and CDR2: MNHNS, SASEGT. CDR3 sequence: CASSNPGQKNIQYF. As DNA, the CDR3 is TGTGCCAGCAGCAACCCGGGTCAAAAAAACATTCAGTACTTC.

In regard to this clone: The same CDR3 can be traced to other DNA sequences in this sample. The J gene is TRBJ2-3, the V gene TRBV7-9; 13 bases are a match to TRBD2. CDR3 length: 16 residues. Germline V gene sequence: CDR1 SEHNR, CDR2 FQNEAQ (reference sequence). V shed 5 bases and J 1 base; nucleotides not matched to a gene: 3. The chain's CDR3 is CASSLGLAGGTDTQYF. The CDR3 DNA is TGTGCCAGCAGCCTAGGACTAGCGGGGGGCACAGATACGCAGTATTTT.

This clone was observed once. V usage is TRBV11-2 and J usage is TRBJ2-7; D might be TRBD1 (6 bases). Between the trimmed V and J ends, which lost 4 bases and 2 bases, there was a span of 15 bases. This CDR3 is built from 15 residues. Germline V CDR1 and CDR2: SGHAT, FQNNGV. The CDR3 protein is CASSSSDRLTYEQYF. In nucleotides, the CDR3 is TGTGCCAGCAGCTCCTCCGACAGGCTTACCTACGAGCAGTACTTC.

The chain is built from TRBV4-2 and TRBJ1-4; TRBD1 might be the D (6 bases). The germline V gene has CDR1 LGHNA and CDR2 YNFKEQ. V lost 1 base and J lost 8, with 17 bases in between. This CDR3 region has 16 residues. CDR3 sequence reads: CASSQAVEGGGEKLFF. The CDR3 DNA sequence: TGTGCCAGCAGCCAAGCCGTCGAGGGAGGGGGGGAAAAACTGTTTTTT.

The chain couples TRBV7-8 to TRBJ1-2, with 9 bases lining up with TRBD1. CDR1 and CDR2 from the germline V gene are SGHVS and FQNEAQ. The V and J ends lost 3 bases and 6 bases, in that order; junction bases with no gene match: 8. The CDR3 runs 15 residues. The CDR3 nucleotides read TGTGCCAGCAGCTTCTCGCCTACAGGGGGCGATGGCTACACCTTC. It is translated as CASSFSPTGGDGYTF.